This TCR beta chain was retrieved from a study of beta chain features in type 1 diabetes. Study results and limitations: A potential PCR bias toward shorter templates would be equal in patient and control samples.

V trimming: 5 bases; J trimming: 6 bases; junction bases outside the gene matches: 6. Germline CDR1 and CDR2: GTSNPN and SVGIG (reference sequence). The CDR3 contains 13 residues. This clone came up a few times. Its target is not known. The purity of all sorted populations exceeded 95%. The authors reverse transcribed all of the isolated RNA, so sequencing captured expressed TCRB transcripts. Only in-frame clones appear in the TCRdb table, and some are missing; sequencing was by immunoSEQ multiplex PCR. The sample lists 350,000 or so clones; 15% to 20% were seen once. The genes are TRBV30 and TRBJ1-5; 8 positions agree with TRBD1. The sample taken for sequencing was naive CD4+ T cells from blood. The sequence was collected from a woman between 18 and 29 years old in good health. This CDR3 is CAWGQGGSQPQHF. The CDR3 DNA sequence: TGTGCCTGGGGACAGGGTGGTAGTCAGCCCCAGCATTTT.